These T cell receptor beta chains were read from a single sample in a study of graft-versus-host responses after intestinal transplantation. The antigens these receptors bind are not known. Libraries were prepared by immunoSEQ multiplex PCR; TCRdb keeps only in-frame clonotypes and omits some of them. The sample lists some 76,000 clones, roughly 91% occurring once. The sequencing here drew on unstimulated CD8+ T cells sorted from spleen or lymph node cells, taken before transplant. Source of these receptors: a human donor who was the organ donor for an intestinal transplant. The CDR3 runs from the conserved cysteine through the conserved F or W. The order of the fields is J gene, V gene, clone size, D gene, CDR3 length, CDR3 DNA, CDR3 protein. A D gene is named only where the DNA matches it firmly. The size entry is marked missing in some rows and otherwise reads once, few, many or a size class.

TRBJ2-7	TRBV2	NA	TRBD1	13	TGTGCCAGCAGTGAAACAGGGGTCTACGAGCAGTACTTC	CASSETGVYEQYF
TRBJ1-1	TRBV14	NA	NA	14	TGTGCCAGCAGCCAAGGGGCGGCGAACACTGAAGCTTTCTTT	CASSQGAANTEAFF
TRBJ2-2	TRBV5-1	NA	NA	15	TGCGCCACCCCGATGCACCCGGCGAACACCGGGGAGCTGTTTTTT	CATPMHPANTGELFF
TRBJ2-1	TRBV19	NA	TRBD1	14	TGTGCCAGTACCACAGGGGGCGCCTACAATGAGCAGTTCTTC	CASTTGGAYNEQFF
TRBJ2-7	TRBV25-1	NA	NA	12	TGTGCCAGCACCGATGGCGGGAACGAGCAGTACTTC	CASTDGGNEQYF
TRBJ2-7	TRBV5-4	NA	TRBD2	14	TGTGCCAGCAGCCTGTCGGCGGGAGGCTACGAGCAGTACTTC	CASSLSAGGYEQYF
TRBJ2-7	TRBV4-1	NA	TRBD1	16	TGCGCCAGCAGCCCGAAGGGGGCAGGGGGCTTATACGAGCAGTACTTC	CASSPKGAGGLYEQYF
TRBJ2-7	TRBV6-1	NA	TRBD1	15	TGTGCCAGCAGTCCGGGGGCAGGGGGCTTTTACGAGCAGTACTTC	CASSPGAGGFYEQYF
TRBJ2-3	TRBV4-2	NA	TRBD2	18	TGTGCCAGCAGCCAAGAGGGACTAGCGGGCTCCTACACAGATACGCAGTATTTT	CASSQEGLAGSYTDTQYF
TRBJ2-7	TRBV10-2	NA	TRBD1	13	TGCGCCAGCAGGGGACAGGAAGGATACGAGCAGTACTTC	CASRGQEGYEQYF
TRBJ1-1	TRBV5-6	NA	NA	14	TGTGCCAGCAGCTTGGCGGGTAGGAACACTGAAGCTTTCTTT	CASSLAGRNTEAFF
TRBJ2-1	TRBV6-1	NA	NA	14	TGTGCCAGCATGGCGCGGTACTTGAAGGATGAGCAGTTCTTC	CASMARYLKDEQFF
TRBJ2-7	TRBV4-1	NA	TRBD1	15	TGCGCCAGCAGCCAAGATAAGGGACAGGCGGAATCAGCGTACTTC	CASSQDKGQAESAYF
TRBJ2-3	TRBV29-1	NA	NA	14	TGCAGCGTTGAAGACAGGGTGAGCACAGATACGCAGTATTTT	CSVEDRVSTDTQYF
TRBJ2-2	TRBV4-1	NA	NA	15	TGCGCCAGCAGCCAAGATGATAAGGTGCTGGGGGAGCTGTTTTTT	CASSQDDKVLGELFF
TRBJ1-2	TRBV6-4	NA	NA	13	TGTGCCAGCAGTAGAGGGGAAAACTATGGCTACACCTTC	CASSRGENYGYTF
TRBJ1-1	TRBV4-1	once	NA	14	TGCGCCAGCAGCCAAGACCCGGATTGGACTGAAGCTTTCTTT	CASSQDPDWTEAFF
TRBJ1-2	TRBV27	NA	NA	12	TGTGCCAGCAGTCCCCCAGGGTTTGGCTACACCTTC	CASSPPGFGYTF
TRBJ2-3	TRBV4-2	NA	NA	16	TGTGCCAGCAGCCTCAGCCCGGGACCGAACACAGATACGCAGTATTTT	CASSLSPGPNTDTQYF
TRBJ2-3	TRBV11-2	NA	NA	15	TGTGCCAGCAGCTTAGTAGTGGGGGGCATGGATACGCAGTATTTT	CASSLVVGGMDTQYF
TRBJ1-2	TRBV5-4	NA	TRBD1	15	TGTGCCAGCAGCCCGGACAGGGAGACGTACGATGGCTACACCTTC	CASSPDRETYDGYTF
TRBJ2-2	TRBV27	once	NA	15	TGTGCCAGCAATATTAGGGGGGCGGCCACCGGGGAGCTGTTTTTT	CASNIRGAATGELFF
TRBJ2-1	TRBV27	NA	NA	13	TGTGCCAGCAGTTTATCCCTTAAACACCCACAGTTCTTC	CASSLSLKHPQFF
TRBJ1-1	TRBV13	NA	NA	14	TGTGCCAGCAGCTCCCCCTCGGGGAACACTGAAGCTTTCTTT	CASSSPSGNTEAFF
TRBJ1-5	TRBV7-8	NA	NA	18	TGTGCCAGCAGCTCCAACTCCTTTAGTGGCGACACTAGGCAGCCCCAGCATTTT	CASSSNSFSGDTRQPQHF
TRBJ2-1	TRBV19	NA	NA	14	TGTGCCAGTAGTCTCGGTATATTCCAGAATGAGCAGTTCTTC	CASSLGIFQNEQFF
TRBJ2-7	TRBV4-1	NA	NA	13	TGCGCCAGCAGCACAGGAGTTCTCTACGAGCAGTACTTC	CASSTGVLYEQYF
TRBJ1-3	TRBV19	NA	NA	17	TGTGCCAGTAGTACACTGACAGGTTGGCTCTCTGGAAACACCATATATTTT	CASSTLTGWLSGNTIYF
TRBJ2-3	TRBV2	NA	NA	11	TGTGCCAGCAGTGTTCTGGCTCCGCAGTATTTT	CASSVLAPQYF
TRBJ1-1	TRBV27	NA	NA	19	TGTGCCAGCAGTTTATCCTCGCTTCTCGGGGGACTCATGAACACTGAAGCTTTCTTT	CASSLSSLLGGLMNTEAFF
TRBJ2-5	TRBV6-1	NA	NA	12	TGTGCCAGCAGAAATAATCAAGAGACCCAGTACTTC	CASRNNQETQYF
TRBJ1-1	TRBV2	NA	TRBD1	12	TGTGCCAGCAGTTGGACAGGGCATGAAGCTTTCTTT	CASSWTGHEAFF
TRBJ2-3	TRBV5-5	once	NA	13	TGTGCCAGCATCGCTCACAGAGCAGATACGCAGTATTTT	CASIAHRADTQYF
TRBJ1-1	TRBV5-1	NA	NA	15	TGCGCCAGCTCTCTAATAGGGGCTATTGGCACTGAAGCTTTCTTT	CASSLIGAIGTEAFF
TRBJ1-1	TRBV6-5	NA	TRBD1	14	TGTGCCAGCAGTTACGGACAGGGGTTCACTGAAGCTTTCTTT	CASSYGQGFTEAFF
TRBJ2-1	TRBV9	NA	NA	17	TGTGCCAGCAGCCCCCAGGGGGGGAGCTTTTCCTACAATGAGCAGTTCTTC	CASSPQGGSFSYNEQFF
TRBJ2-2	TRBV7-9	NA	NA	11	TGTGCCAGCCCCGTAACCGGGGAGCTGTTTTTT	CASPVTGELFF